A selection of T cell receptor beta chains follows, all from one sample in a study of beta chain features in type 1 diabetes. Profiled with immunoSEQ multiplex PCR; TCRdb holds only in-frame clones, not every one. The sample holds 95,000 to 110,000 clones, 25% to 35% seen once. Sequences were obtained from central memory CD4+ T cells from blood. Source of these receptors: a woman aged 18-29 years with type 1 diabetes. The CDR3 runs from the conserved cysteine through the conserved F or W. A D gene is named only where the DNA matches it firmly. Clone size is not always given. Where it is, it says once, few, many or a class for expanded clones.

TGTGCCTGGGAGAATAGCTCTGGAAACACCATATATTTT | CAWENSSGNTIYF | TRBJ1-3 | TRBV30 | . | few
TGTGCCAGTACACCCCAGCGGGATGAGCAGTTCTTC | CASTPQRDEQFF | TRBJ2-1 | TRBV6-1 | . | few
TGTGCCAGCAGTTCCGGACAGGGGGCGGCTGGGGCCAACGTCCTGACTTTC | CASSSGQGAAGANVLTF | TRBJ2-6 | TRBV27 | TRBD1 | few
TGCAGCGTTGACTCGGGCAGGGGCACAGATACGCAGTATTTT | CSVDSGRGTDTQYF | TRBJ2-3 | TRBV29-1 | . | few
TGTGCCACTGCCCCAACAGGGGTGGAGATTCAGCCCCAGCATTTT | CATAPTGVEIQPQHF | TRBJ1-5 | TRBV19 | TRBD1 | .
TGTGCCACCATAGCGGGAACATCCCAAGAGACCCAGTACTTC | CATIAGTSQETQYF | TRBJ2-5 | TRBV6-6 | TRBD2 | .
TGTGCCAGCAGCCACGGAGGGCAGGGCGGAGAGACCCAGTACTTC | CASSHGGQGGETQYF | TRBJ2-5 | TRBV7-9 | . | .
TGTGCCAGCAGCGTTAGCGGGAGGGGCGCCCGGGGGACCCAGTACTTC | CASSVSGRGARGTQYF | TRBJ2-5 | TRBV11-3 | TRBD2 | .
TGTGCCAGCAGCTTATGGACAGGGGGCGATCTGGCGACCCAGTACTTC | CASSLWTGGDLATQYF | TRBJ2-5 | TRBV5-4 | TRBD1 | .
TGTGCCAGCAGTTACTCGATAGTGGGCAATCAGCCCCAGCATTTT | CASSYSIVGNQPQHF | TRBJ1-5 | TRBV6-5 | . | .
TGTGCCAGCAGTCAACAGGGGAACACTGAAGCTTTCTTT | CASSQQGNTEAFF | TRBJ1-1 | TRBV28 | . | once
TGTGCCAGTAGTTTCCGGGTCACCAGTGAAAAACTGTTTTTT | CASSFRVTSEKLFF | TRBJ1-4 | TRBV19 | . | few
TGTGCCAGTAGTACCCTCGGACAGATAACTAACTATGGCTACACCTTC | CASSTLGQITNYGYTF | TRBJ1-2 | TRBV19 | . | few
TGCGCCAGCAGCACCTCGGACAGGGGGTGGGAAGAGACCCAGTACTTC | CASSTSDRGWEETQYF | TRBJ2-5 | TRBV5-1 | TRBD1 | .
TGTGCCAGCAGCCGACGGACAGGGCAGGTTTACAATGAGCAGTTCTTC | CASSRRTGQVYNEQFF | TRBJ2-1 | TRBV14 | TRBD1 | few
TGCGCCAGCAGCCTACAACGACTAGCGGGAGACCCCTACGAGCAGTACTTC | CASSLQRLAGDPYEQYF | TRBJ2-7 | TRBV5-1 | TRBD2 | few
TGTGCCAGCAGTCCCGGGAGCCTACTACCTAAGCAGTACTTC | CASSPGSLLPKQYF | TRBJ2-7 | TRBV25-1 | . | .
TGCGCCAGCAGCTTGGATCAGGGGGCGGTCTACGAGCAGTACTTC | CASSLDQGAVYEQYF | TRBJ2-7 | TRBV5-1 | TRBD1 | .
TGTGCCAGCAGTGGGGGACAGGCCCGTTGGGAGACCCAGTACTTC | CASSGGQARWETQYF | TRBJ2-5 | TRBV25-1 | TRBD1 | .
TGTGCCAGCACGAGGCAGAAGAACACCGGGGAGCTGTTTTTT | CASTRQKNTGELFF | TRBJ2-2 | TRBV27 | . | .
TGTGCCAGCAGCCCAGGTCCGGGACAGGGGGGCGAGCAGTACTTC | CASSPGPGQGGEQYF | TRBJ2-7 | TRBV7-2 | TRBD1 | few
TGCGCCAGCAGCTTGGCGGGCAGGGGAGATGGCTACACCTTC | CASSLAGRGDGYTF | TRBJ1-2 | TRBV5-1 | . | .
TGCGCCAGCAGCCGACTAGGGCAGTCGAACACCGGGGAGCTGTTTTTT | CASSRLGQSNTGELFF | TRBJ2-2 | TRBV4-3 | . | .
TGTGCCATCGCTAGTCGGGAGACCCAGTACTTC | CAIASRETQYF | TRBJ2-5 | TRBV28 | . | few
TGTGCCAGCTCACCCACAGGGAGCGGCGCCTACGAGCAGTACTTC | CASSPTGSGAYEQYF | TRBJ2-7 | TRBV18 | . | .
TGTGCCAGCAGCTTGATGGCGGGAGAGATTTACAATGAGCAGTTCTTC | CASSLMAGEIYNEQFF | TRBJ2-1 | TRBV5-6 | TRBD2 | few
TGTGCCAGCGAGGATGAAAACATTCAGTACTTC | CASEDENIQYF | TRBJ2-4 | TRBV28 | . | .
TGTGCCTGGAGTGTAAGCGGGGCCCCCTACAATGAGCAGTTCTTC | CAWSVSGAPYNEQFF | TRBJ2-1 | TRBV30 | TRBD2 | .
TGTGCCAGCAGTTTAGTCGGGAGGGCCACCGGGGAGCTGTTTTTT | CASSLVGRATGELFF | TRBJ2-2 | TRBV27 | TRBD2 | .
TGCGCCAGCAGCGCGGGCGGGGATGAAGCTTTCTTT | CASSAGGDEAFF | TRBJ1-1 | TRBV5-1 | . | .
TGTGCCTGGGGGGATCAGGGAAATCAGCCCCAGCATTTT | CAWGDQGNQPQHF | TRBJ1-5 | TRBV30 | . | .
TGTGCCACCAGCAGGGTATACAATACCTGGGACTCCAATGAGCAGTTCTTC | CATSRVYNTWDSNEQFF | TRBJ2-1 | TRBV15 | . | .